These T cell receptor beta chains were read from a single sample in a study of Ad26.COV2.S vaccination and SARS-CoV-2 variants. Only in-frame clones appear in the TCRdb table, and some are missing; sequencing was by immunoSEQ multiplex PCR. The sample has about 180,000 clones, approximately 90% seen once. The material sequenced was peripheral blood, taken after recovery from COVID-19. Source of these receptors: a human donor who had recovered from COVID-19. Each CDR3 is given with its conserved first and last residue. The D gene is left open where the match is weak. The listing skips clone size in some rows; elsewhere it reads once, few, many or a size class.

NA	TRBV4-1	NA	15	TRBJ2-1	CASSQEGKLGAEQFF	TGCGCCAGCAGCCAAGAGGGGAAGTTGGGAGCTGAGCAGTTCTTC
NA	TRBV19	NA	14	TRBJ2-5	CASSIDLAEETQYF	TGTGCCAGTAGTATAGATTTGGCGGAAGAGACCCAGTACTTC
NA	TRBV15	NA	13	TRBJ1-2	CATSREQGLGYTF	TGTGCCACCAGCAGAGAGCAAGGACTTGGCTACACCTTC
NA	TRBV11-1	once	13	TRBJ2-5	CASSLRLLQTQYF	TGTGCCAGCAGCTTAAGACTGTTACAGACCCAGTACTTC
TRBD2	TRBV7-6	NA	15	TRBJ2-3	CASSPTGGALDTQYF	TGTGCCAGCAGCCCGACCGGGGGGGCCCTGGATACGCAGTATTTT
NA	TRBV27	NA	16	TRBJ1-5	CASSLVGDYSNQPQHF	TGTGCCAGCAGTTTGGTTGGGGATTATAGCAATCAGCCCCAGCATTTT
NA	TRBV19	NA	14	TRBJ1-1	CASSIEGRGSEAFF	TGTGCCAGTAGTATTGAGGGGAGGGGGTCTGAAGCTTTCTTT
TRBD2	TRBV5-6	NA	17	TRBJ2-5	CASSLLGLAGEKETQYF	TGTGCCAGCAGCTTGTTAGGGCTAGCGGGAGAGAAGGAGACCCAGTACTTC
TRBD1	TRBV29-1	NA	15	TRBJ1-1	CSVETPGQGSTEAFF	TGCAGCGTTGAAACCCCGGGACAGGGAAGCACTGAAGCTTTCTTT
TRBD2	TRBV27	once	15	TRBJ2-7	CASSLAGGDSYEQYF	TGTGCCAGCAGTTTGGCGGGGGGAGACTCCTACGAGCAGTACTTC
NA	TRBV7-9	NA	14	TRBJ1-6	CASSEDGYNSPLHF	TGTGCCAGCAGCGAAGACGGGTATAATTCACCCCTCCACTTT
TRBD2	TRBV9	NA	16	TRBJ2-7	CASSAFGLAGGYEQYF	TGTGCCAGCAGCGCCTTTGGACTAGCGGGAGGGTACGAGCAGTACTTC
TRBD2	TRBV4-1	NA	18	TRBJ2-3	CASSRRLAGGPLVDTQYF	TGCGCCAGCAGCCGACGACTAGCGGGGGGGCCTCTTGTAGATACGCAGTATTTT
NA	TRBV25-1	NA	11	TRBJ2-7	CASSAGHEQYF	TGTGCCAGCAGTGCAGGGCACGAGCAGTACTTC
NA	TRBV7-9	NA	14	TRBJ2-5	CASSFVADQQTQYF	TGTGCCAGCAGCTTCGTCGCGGATCAACAGACCCAGTACTTC
NA	TRBV7-2	NA	13	TRBJ2-3	CASSLGSTDTQYF	TGTGCCAGCAGCTTAGGTAGCACAGATACGCAGTATTTT
NA	TRBV20-1	NA	16	TRBJ2-5	CSASIGTGILRVTQYF	TGCAGTGCGAGTATCGGGACTGGGATCTTAAGAGTAACCCAGTACTTC
TRBD2	TRBV6-5	NA	16	TRBJ2-1	CASSSSTSGSRNEQFF	TGTGCCAGCAGTTCCTCGACTAGCGGGAGTAGGAATGAGCAGTTCTTC
TRBD2	TRBV27	NA	17	TRBJ2-1	CASSPAGVGSGYNEQFF	TGTGCCAGCAGTCCAGCGGGGGTTGGATCGGGATACAATGAGCAGTTCTTC
TRBD1	TRBV7-9	NA	15	TRBJ1-6	CASSLEGQQNSPLHF	TGTGCCAGCAGCTTAGAGGGACAGCAAAATTCACCCCTCCACTTT